The 22 T cell receptor beta chains listed next were all sequenced from one sample in a study of cytomegalovirus exposure and HLA in healthy donors. Both 60 Vbeta primers and 13 Jbeta primers went into the PCR. TCRdb's table, derived via immunoSEQ multiplex PCR, lists solely in-frame clones and lacks some. This table has about 160,000 clones, under 80% appearing once. The sample taken for sequencing was PBMCs. These receptors originate from a man in his forties or fifties in good health and CMV-seronegative.

The chain combines TRBV6-5 with TRBJ1-1, with D possibly matching TRBD1 (5 bases). The V end was cut by 7 bases, the J end by 6 bases, with 21 bases between. CDR1 is MNHEY, CDR2 SVGAGI, per germline. The CDR3 spans 15 residues. As DNA, the CDR3 is TGTGCCAGCAACCCCAAGTGGGCGGGGCCGGCTGAAGCTTTCTTT. It specifies CASNPKWAGPAEAFF.

This chain links TRBV5-6 with TRBJ2-1, with 8 bases identical to TRBD2. Per the germline V gene, CDR1 is SGHDT and CDR2 is YYEEEE. V trimming: 6 bases; J trimming: 2 bases; junction bases outside the gene matches: 10. The CDR3 has 16 amino acids. As DNA, the CDR3 is TGTGCCAGCACCGATTATCGGGGGGGCCCCTACAATGAGCAGTTCTTC. Translated, it gives CASTDYRGGPYNEQFF.

This clone has only one observation. The rearrangement links TRBV5-1 to TRBJ2-6, with D perhaps TRBD1 (5 bases). This CDR3 is 15 amino acids long. The V gene lost 3 bases and the J gene lost 2 bases, with 9 bases spanning the gap. Germline CDR1 reads SGHRS; CDR2 reads YFSETQ. CDR3 nucleotide sequence: TGCGCCAGCAGCTCGACAGTAACTGGGGCCAACGTCCTGACTTTC. Its translation is CASSSTVTGANVLTF. Full variable domain (outside the CDR3, taken from reference TRBV5-1 and TRBJ2-6): KAGVTQTPRYLIKTRGQQVTLSCSPISGHRSVSWYQQTPGQGLQFLFEYFSETQRNKGNFPGRFSGRQFSNSRSEMNVSTLELGDSALYLCASSSTVTGANVLTFGAGSRLTVL.

The chain has TRBV30 and TRBJ2-7; 7 nucleotides align to TRBD2. This CDR3 region has 12 residues. V was pared by 1 base and J by 3 bases, with 0 bases of the junction left unmatched. CDR1 is GTSNPN and CDR2 is SVGIG in the germline V gene (reference sequence). The CDR3 loop reads CAWSAGGYEQYF. The CDR3 bases are TGTGCCTGGAGTGCGGGAGGCTACGAGCAGTACTTC.

This sequence joins TRBV5-1 and TRBJ2-7; TRBD2 agrees at 7 bases. The V gene's germline CDR1 is SGHRS and CDR2 YFSETQ. The junction had 9 bases not matched to a gene; V was cut back by 4 bases and J by 2 bases. CDR3 length: 15 residues. The CDR3 DNA is TGCGCCAGCAGCCCCGGTGGGGGGGAGACCTACGAGCAGTACTTC. Translated: CASSPGGGETYEQYF.

The J gene is TRBJ2-3, the V gene TRBV7-6; 11 bases line up with TRBD2. The V segment lost 5 bases and the J segment 8 bases; nucleotides outside the gene matches: 9. Germline assignment: CDR1 SGHVS and CDR2 FNYEAQ. CDR3 length equals 15 residues. CDR3 sequence (DNA): TGTGCCAGCAGCCTGACTAGCGGGATGGGTGTTACGCAGTATTTT. This codes for CASSLTSGMGVTQYF.

The table lists this clone with a few counts. This rearrangement joins TRBV27 to TRBJ2-2; 8 bases agree with TRBD1. Looked up from germline, CDR1 is MNHEY and CDR2 is SMNVEV (reference sequence). With 4 bases clipped from V and 6 bases from J, the junction kept 4 bases outside the gene matches. There are 14 residues in the CDR3. Here the CDR3 reads CASSSDRGAGELFF. CDR3 nucleotide sequence: TGTGCCAGCAGTTCAGACAGGGGAGCCGGGGAGCTGTTTTTT.

The chain joins TRBV7-9 to TRBJ2-6, with D perhaps TRBD2 (6 bases). Per germline, CDR1 SEHNR and CDR2 FQNEAQ (reference sequence). The length of the CDR3 is 16 residues. V lost 7 bases to trimming and J lost 0 bases, with 13 bases between them. The CDR3 protein is CASTSAGFSGANVLTF. The CDR3 nucleotides read TGTGCCAGCACGTCAGCGGGTTTCTCTGGGGCCAACGTCCTGACTTTC.

The rearrangement links TRBV7-3 to TRBJ1-6, with TRBD1 matching over 8 bases. The germline V gene encodes CDR1 SGHTA and CDR2 FQGTGA. This CDR3 contains 14 residues. V lost 3 bases and J lost 7; bases outside the gene matches: 2. In DNA, the CDR3 is TGTGCCAGCAGCTTCGACAGGGGAAATTCACCCCTCCACTTT. It encodes CASSFDRGNSPLHF.

The chain joins TRBV5-1 to TRBJ2-4; the match to TRBD1 covers 10 bases. This CDR3 region has 16 residues. Germline-derived CDR1 and CDR2 are SGHRS and YFSETQ. The V gene end was trimmed by 4 bases and the J gene end by 1 base; junction bases not matched to a gene: 5. The CDR3 DNA reads TGCGCCAGCAGCAGGACAGGGGGTGAGGCCAAAAACATTCAGTACTTC. This gives the protein CASSRTGGEAKNIQYF.

This clone was seen a handful of times. The chain employs TRBV7-2 and TRBJ1-2; 7 bases line up with TRBD1. V lost 5 bases, J lost 4 bases, and 7 bases stayed unmatched. Germline values: CDR1 SGHTA, CDR2 FQGNSA. This CDR3 is 14 amino acids long. DNA of the CDR3: TGTGCCAGCAGCGAGCACAGGGGACCCTATGGCTACACCTTC. Amino acids: CASSEHRGPYGYTF. The full variable domain, rest sourced from reference TRBV7-2 and TRBJ1-2, is GAGVSQSPSNKVTEKGKDVELRCDPISGHTALYWYRQSLGQGLEFLIYFQGNSAPDKSGLPSDRFSAERTGGSVSTLTIQRTQQEDSAVYLCASSEHRGPYGYTFGSGTRLTVV.

CDR3 in amino acids: CASSAGGSNIQYF. The DNA for the CDR3 is TGTGCCAGCAGTGCAGGGGGATCCAACATTCAGTACTTC. The chain couples TRBV25-1 to TRBJ2-4; 7 bases are shared with TRBD1. J gave up 7 bases and V 4 bases, and 4 bases lay outside the gene matches. The CDR3 is 13 amino acids. Germline V gene data show CDR1 as MGHDK and CDR2 as SYGVNS.

The rearrangement links TRBV5-1 to TRBJ1-1, with 12 bases aligning to TRBD1. V trimming: 1 base; J trimming: 4 bases; junction bases outside the gene matches: 8. CDR3 length equals 17 residues. CDR1 and CDR2 from the germline V gene are SGHRS and YFSETQ. The CDR3 coding sequence is TGCGCCAGCAGCTTGAGCCTAGGGACAGGGGGCAGCACTGAAGCTTTCTTT. It translates to CASSLSLGTGGSTEAFF.

Here the CDR3 reads CATKLDRGLSNQPQHF. CDR3 bases: TGTGCCACCAAATTGGACAGGGGGCTAAGCAATCAGCCCCAGCATTTT. The chain carries TRBV15 and TRBJ1-5, with TRBD1 matching over 11 bases. Trimming cost V 7 bases and J 1 base; bases outside gene matches: 6. The CDR3 is 16 amino acids. Germline CDR1 is LNHNV and CDR2 is YYDKDF (reference sequence).

This clone turned up a few times. This chain links TRBV18 with TRBJ1-4; D gene ambiguous. The CDR3 consists of 16 residues. Germline CDR1 KGHSH, CDR2 LQKENI. V lost 2 bases and J lost 0, with 10 bases in between. CDR3 loop: CASSPTEGTTNEKLFF. CDR3 sequence (DNA): TGTGCCAGCTCACCAACCGAGGGCACAACTAATGAAAAACTGTTTTTT.

The V and J genes are TRBV2 and TRBJ1-2; D gene unclear. The CDR3 is 13 amino acids. V lost 6 bases to trimming and J lost 4 bases, with 12 bases between them. Germline V gene lookup returns CDR1 SNHLY and CDR2 FYNNEI. The CDR3 sequence is CASSRDSGYGYTF. The CDR3 DNA sequence: TGTGCCAGCAGCCGGGATTCAGGCTATGGCTACACCTTC.

This chain joins TRBV1 and TRBJ1-3; the D segment call TRBD1 is taken from the table without a DNA check. TRBV1 is tagged as a pseudogene. The CDR3 spans 13 residues. The CDR3 DNA follows: TGCACCAGCAGCCAAGACAGGGGAAACACCATATATTTT. It specifies CTSSQDRGNTIYF.

The rearrangement uses TRBV14 and TRBJ2-5, with TRBD2 identical over 8 bases. Germline trimming cut 4 bases from V and 2 bases from J; bases unmatched to any gene: 9. Germline values: CDR1 SGHDN, CDR2 FVKESK. This CDR3 contains 16 residues. In nucleotides, the CDR3 is TGTGCCAGCAGCCCCTTGAGCGGGGGCCTTCAAGAGACCCAGTACTTC. The encoded protein is CASSPLSGGLQETQYF.

This clone has just a few counts. The chain uses TRBV4-3 and TRBJ1-1; possibly TRBD1 for D (6 bases). The ends were cut back, 1 base at V and 4 bases at J, with 13 bases in the middle. CDR3 length: 15 residues. Germline-derived CDR1 and CDR2 are LGHNA and YSLEER. The CDR3 DNA sequence: TGCGCCAGCAGCCAAGGTACAGGGCTCATCACTGAAGCTTTCTTT. As protein: CASSQGTGLITEAFF.

The CDR3: CASSADRSSYNSPLHF. CDR3 coding DNA: TGTGCCAGTAGTGCCGACAGGAGCTCCTATAATTCACCCCTCCACTTT. This sequence joins TRBV19 and TRBJ1-6; D possibly corresponds to TRBD1 (6 bases). Trimming took off 5 bases at V and 0 bases at J, with 11 bases between the two ends. The CDR3 length is 16 residues. CDR1 and CDR2 (germline): LNHDA, SQIVND (reference sequence).

The gene calls are TRBV7-6 and TRBJ1-1; TRBD1 might be the D (6 bases). V shed 1 base and J shed 3 bases, with 12 bases lying between them. The CDR3 totals 15 residues. Germline loops: CDR1 SGHVS, CDR2 FNYEAQ. The CDR3 spells CASSLGGGADTEAFF. The CDR3 DNA sequence: TGTGCCAGCAGCTTAGGTGGGGGCGCCGACACTGAAGCTTTCTTT.

The chain employs TRBV2 and TRBJ1-3, with D possibly TRBD1 on 6 matching bases. V was trimmed by 5 bases and J by 2 bases, leaving 13 bases between them. The CDR3 is made up of 15 amino acids. Germline V CDR1 and CDR2: SNHLY, FYNNEI. Written as DNA, the CDR3 is TGTGCCAGCAGTTCCCTCGGACAGCCTGGAAACACCATATATTTT. The encoded protein is CASSSLGQPGNTIYF.